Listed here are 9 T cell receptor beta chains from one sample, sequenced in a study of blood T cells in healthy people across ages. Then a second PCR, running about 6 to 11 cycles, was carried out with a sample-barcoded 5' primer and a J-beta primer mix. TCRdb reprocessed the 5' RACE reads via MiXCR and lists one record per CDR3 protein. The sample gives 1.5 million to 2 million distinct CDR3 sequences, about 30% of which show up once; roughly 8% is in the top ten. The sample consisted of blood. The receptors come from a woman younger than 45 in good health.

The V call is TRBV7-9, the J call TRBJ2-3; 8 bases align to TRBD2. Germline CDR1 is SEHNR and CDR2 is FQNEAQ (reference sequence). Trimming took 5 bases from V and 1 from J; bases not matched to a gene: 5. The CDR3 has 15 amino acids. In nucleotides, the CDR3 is TGTGCCAGCAGCGAGCGGGGGCGTGGCACAGATACGCAGTATTTT. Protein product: CASSERGRGTDTQYF.

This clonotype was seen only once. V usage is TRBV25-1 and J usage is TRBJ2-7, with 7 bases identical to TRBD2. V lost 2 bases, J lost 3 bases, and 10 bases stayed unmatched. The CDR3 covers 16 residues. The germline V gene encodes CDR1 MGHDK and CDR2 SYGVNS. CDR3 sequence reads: CASSELGGGSHYEQYF. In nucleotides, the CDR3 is TGTGCCAGCAGTGAACTTGGCGGGGGATCTCACTACGAGCAGTACTTC.

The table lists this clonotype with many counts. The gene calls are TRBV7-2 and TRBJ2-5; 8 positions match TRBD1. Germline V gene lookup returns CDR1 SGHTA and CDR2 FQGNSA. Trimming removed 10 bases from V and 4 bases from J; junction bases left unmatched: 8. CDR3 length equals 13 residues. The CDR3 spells CATGPGGPETQYF. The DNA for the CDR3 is TGTGCCACCGGGCCAGGGGGCCCAGAGACCCAGTACTTC.

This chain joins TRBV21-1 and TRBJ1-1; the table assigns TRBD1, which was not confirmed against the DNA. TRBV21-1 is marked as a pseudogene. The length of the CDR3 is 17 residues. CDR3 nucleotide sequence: TGTGCCAGCTTAAAGTGGGACAGGGGGTGCTTTGGCACTGAAGCTTTCTTT. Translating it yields CASLKWDRGCFGTEAFF.

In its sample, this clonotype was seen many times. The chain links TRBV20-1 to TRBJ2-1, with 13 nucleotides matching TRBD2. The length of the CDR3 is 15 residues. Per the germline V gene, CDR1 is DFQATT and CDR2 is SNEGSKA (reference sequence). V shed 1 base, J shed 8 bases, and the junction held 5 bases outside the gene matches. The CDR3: CSARVGTSGKDEQFF. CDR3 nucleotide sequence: TGCAGTGCTAGAGTCGGGACTAGCGGGAAAGATGAGCAGTTCTTC.

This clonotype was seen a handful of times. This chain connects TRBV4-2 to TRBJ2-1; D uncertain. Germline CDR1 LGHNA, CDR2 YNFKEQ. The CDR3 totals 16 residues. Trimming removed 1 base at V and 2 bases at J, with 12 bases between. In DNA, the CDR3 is TGTGCCAGCAGCCAAGGAGAAGGCACCCCCTACAATGAGCAGTTCTTC. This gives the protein CASSQGEGTPYNEQFF.

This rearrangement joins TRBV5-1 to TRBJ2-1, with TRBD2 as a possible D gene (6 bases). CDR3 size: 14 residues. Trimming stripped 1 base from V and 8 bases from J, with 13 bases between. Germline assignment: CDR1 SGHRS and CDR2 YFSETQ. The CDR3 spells CASSLRDSGDEQFF. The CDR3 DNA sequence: TGCGCCAGCAGCTTGAGGGACTCTGGCGATGAGCAGTTCTTC.

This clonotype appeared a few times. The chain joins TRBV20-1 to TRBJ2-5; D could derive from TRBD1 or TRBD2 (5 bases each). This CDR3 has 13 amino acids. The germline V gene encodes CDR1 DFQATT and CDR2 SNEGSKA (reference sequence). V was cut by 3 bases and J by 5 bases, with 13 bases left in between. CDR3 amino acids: CSARSQGGETQYF. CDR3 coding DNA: TGCAGTGCTAGGTCTCAGGGCGGGGAGACCCAGTACTTC.

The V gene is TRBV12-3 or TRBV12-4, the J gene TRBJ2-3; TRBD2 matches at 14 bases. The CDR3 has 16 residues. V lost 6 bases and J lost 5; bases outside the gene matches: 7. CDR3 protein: CASSGTSGSFLDTQYF. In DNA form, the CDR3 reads TGTGCCAGCAGCGGGACTAGCGGGAGTTTCTTAGATACGCAGTATTTT.